These 24 T cell receptor beta chains originate from one sample sequenced in a study of human T cells and chemical hapten exposure. Time point: pre-sensitization, week 0. This sample's treatment: therapeutic diphenylcyclopropenone sensitization with weekly scalp DPC. TCRdb independently ran MiXCR on the RACE reads; one entry per CDR3 protein. This table has about 51,000 distinct CDR3 sequences, about 9.4% appearing once. This material consisted of whole blood, taken in connection with sensitization to the hapten diphenylcyclopropenone (DPC). These receptors originate from a woman aged 40 to 55 with alopecia areata. Some clones in this sample may be carry-over from other donors' samples.

On this clonotype itself: This could be a read error, since a much larger clone is one nucleotide away. The genes are TRBV7-2 and TRBJ1-3; D is unclear. CDR3 length equals 15 residues. Trimming left V 6 bases short and J 0 bases short, with 12 bases between. Germline values: CDR1 SGHTA, CDR2 FQGNSA. DNA for the CDR3: TGTGCCAGCAGTCCCGACCAAAGCTCTGGAAACACCATATATTTT. Its protein product is CASSPDQSSGNTIYF.

This clonotype was recorded many times. The chain links TRBV30 to TRBJ2-5; 8 bases line up with TRBD2. CDR3 length: 15 residues. Germline V gene data show CDR1 as GTSNPN and CDR2 as SVGIG (reference sequence). With V trimmed by 3 bases and J by 5 bases, 11 bases remained unmatched. This CDR3 reads CAWRLRGRGRETQYF. DNA for the CDR3: TGTGCCTGGAGGTTGCGGGGACGCGGGAGGGAGACCCAGTACTTC.

This clonotype showed up many times. The CDR3, as DNA: TGTGCCACCCGTAATTCCTACAATGAGCAGTTCTTC. Its protein is CATRNSYNEQFF. The rearrangement links TRBV18 to TRBJ2-1; D is ambiguous. Trimming removed 10 bases from V and 1 base from J, with 8 bases in between. The CDR3 contains 12 residues. The germline CDR1 and CDR2 sequences are KGHSH and LQKENI.

This clonotype was observed at least ten times. The V call is TRBV6-6, the J call TRBJ2-5; D might be TRBD2 (6 bases). The ends were cut back, 4 bases at V and 6 bases at J, with 15 bases in the middle. This CDR3 has 14 residues. The germline CDR1 and CDR2 sequences are MNHNY and SVGAGI (reference sequence). CDR3 protein: CASSSAGQGQTQYF. CDR3 sequence (DNA): TGTGCCAGCAGTTCTGCGGGGCAGGGTCAGACCCAGTACTTC.

The chain uses TRBV7-3 and TRBJ2-7, with 7 bases that match TRBD1. The CDR3 consists of 13 residues. V trimming: 5 bases; J trimming: 6 bases; junction bases outside the gene matches: 7. Germline CDR1 and CDR2: SGHTA and FQGTGA. This CDR3 reads CASSHTTGAEQYF. The DNA for the CDR3 is TGTGCCAGCAGCCACACCACAGGGGCCGAGCAGTACTTC.

This clonotype was detected many times. The chain has TRBV4-3 and TRBJ1-4; possible D gene TRBD1, 5 bases. V was clipped by 3 bases and J by 11 bases, with 13 bases between them. CDR1 is LGHNA and CDR2 is YSLEER in the germline V gene. The CDR3 has 13 residues. CDR3 sequence (DNA): TGCGCCAGCAGCCAGCCGACAGAGGATAAACTGTTTTTT. This codes for CASSQPTEDKLFF.

This chain uses TRBV20-1 with TRBJ1-1, with a tentative D call TRBD1 (5 bases). V was shortened by 3 bases and J by 4 bases, with 15 bases between the two germline ends. Germline-derived CDR1 and CDR2 are DFQATT and SNEGSKA (reference sequence). CDR3 length: 14 residues. This chain's CDR3 is CSASVPRGSTEAFF. For the CDR3, the DNA is TGCAGTGCTAGCGTCCCCCGGGGGTCCACTGAAGCTTTCTTT.

This clonotype was detected many times. The J gene is TRBJ2-2, the V gene TRBV20-1; D gene uncertain. Trimming left V 8 bases short and J 4 bases short, with 14 bases between. The CDR3 spans 13 residues. Germline CDR1 is DFQATT and CDR2 is SNEGSKA (reference sequence). The CDR3 loop reads CSFSKRGTGELFF. The CDR3 DNA follows: TGCAGTTTCTCGAAGCGTGGCACCGGGGAGCTGTTTTTT.

There are many counts of this clonotype. The CDR3 loop is CASRQDRGPEAFF. Here the CDR3 DNA reads TGTGCCAGCAGACAGGACAGGGGGCCTGAAGCTTTCTTT. The J gene is TRBJ1-1, the V gene TRBV12-3 or TRBV12-4, with 11 bases identical to TRBD1. The CDR3 runs to 13 residues. Trimming took 6 bases from V and 6 from J; bases not matched to a gene: 3.

The chain couples TRBV11-2 to TRBJ2-5; 7 nucleotides agree with TRBD2. Germline V gene lookup returns CDR1 SGHAT and CDR2 FQNNGV. The length of the CDR3 is 15 residues. After removal of 6 bases from V and 5 bases from J, the junction contained 12 bases not matched to a gene. DNA for the CDR3: TGTGCCAGCAGTTACTTAGCGGGCTTTTCGGAGACCCAGTACTTC. Protein sequence: CASSYLAGFSETQYF.

There are a few counts of this clonotype. The genes are TRBV4-3 and TRBJ2-6; D remains ambiguous. CDR3 length: 16 amino acids. Germline V gene sequence: CDR1 LGHNA, CDR2 YSLEER. Trimming removed 1 base at V and 0 bases at J, with 7 bases between. The chain's CDR3 is CASSQGSGSGANVLTF. CDR3 bases: TGCGCCAGCAGCCAAGGGTCGGGCTCTGGGGCCAACGTCCTGACTTTC.

In this sample, this clonotype turned up many times. The CDR3 coding sequence is TGTGCCATCAGTGAGTCGGCTGGGACAGGGACATCGAATGAGCAGTTCTTC. Amino acids: CAISESAGTGTSNEQFF. The chain employs TRBV10-3 and TRBJ2-1; 9 bases fit TRBD1. This CDR3 region has 17 residues. Germline-derived CDR1 and CDR2 are ENHRY and SYGVKD. V lost 0 bases and J lost 7; bases outside the gene matches: 10.

This clonotype was recorded at least ten times. The V and J genes are TRBV6-5 and TRBJ1-2; unclear D gene. V lost 6 bases and J lost 2, with 10 bases in between. Per the germline V gene, CDR1 is MNHEY and CDR2 is SVGAGI. The CDR3 has 13 residues. The CDR3 protein is CASSSEGNYGYTF. In nucleotides, the CDR3 is TGTGCCAGCAGCTCAGAAGGGAACTATGGCTACACCTTC.

The chain joins TRBV3-1 to TRBJ2-3, with D maybe TRBD2 (7 bases). Germline CDR1 LGHDT, CDR2 YNNKEL (reference sequence). The CDR3 spans 13 residues. V lost 6 bases and J 3 bases, leaving 10 bases between the germline ends. The CDR3 region has the DNA TGTGCCAGCAGGAAGGGGGGGACAGATACGCAGTATTTT. The encoded protein is CASRKGGTDTQYF.

The chain is built from TRBV5-7 and TRBJ2-1, with TRBD1 matching 8 bases. TRBV5-7 is annotated as an ORF whose role is uncertain. The CDR3 consists of 12 residues. With 0 bases clipped from V and 12 bases from J, the junction kept 2 bases outside the gene matches. CDR3 loop: CASSLDRGLQFF. CDR3 DNA: TGTGCCAGCAGCTTGGACAGGGGGTTGCAGTTCTTC.

This clonotype has at least ten counts. For the CDR3, the DNA is TGCGCCAGCAGCCAAGATCCTCCAGTCCTGGGGGGGGCCCTAGATACGCAGTATTTT. It translates to CASSQDPPVLGGALDTQYF. The chain uses TRBV4-1 and TRBJ2-3; D might be TRBD2 (7 bases). From germline, CDR1 is MGHRA and CDR2 YSYEKL. Trimming removed 0 bases from V and 5 bases from J, with 24 bases in between. The CDR3 totals 19 residues.

In its sample, this clonotype was seen many times. J is TRBJ2-2 and V is TRBV6-2 or TRBV6-3, with 15 nucleotides matching TRBD2. Germline-derived CDR1 and CDR2 are MNHEY and SVGEGT. V lost 0 bases, J lost 5 bases, and 1 base stayed unmatched. This CDR3 region has 17 residues. CDR3 sequence: CASSYSGLAGGTGELFF. The CDR3 nucleotides are TGTGCCAGCAGTTACTCGGGACTAGCGGGGGGAACCGGGGAGCTGTTTTTT.

The sample holds many counts of this clonotype. The chain is built from TRBV30 and TRBJ2-1; 8 bases fit TRBD1. The CDR3 runs 15 residues. The ends lost 2 bases at V and 5 bases at J; junction bases unmatched: 8. The germline V gene has CDR1 GTSNPN and CDR2 SVGIG (reference sequence). CDR3 DNA: TGTGCCTGGAGTTATGAGGACAGGGACAACAATGAGCAGTTCTTC. This sequence encodes CAWSYEDRDNNEQFF.

V and J are TRBV2 and TRBJ2-1, with D possibly called TRBD1 or TRBD2 (5 bases each). The CDR3 has 14 residues. Germline lookup yields CDR1 SNHLY and CDR2 FYNNEI. Trimming pared 6 bases from V and 5 bases from J, leaving 14 bases between. This chain's CDR3 is CASRGRSNDNEQFF. CDR3 nucleotide sequence: TGTGCCAGCAGGGGACGGAGTAATGACAATGAGCAGTTCTTC.

The V and J genes are TRBV29-1 and TRBJ2-3; D is possibly TRBD1 or TRBD2 (5 bases each). The germline CDR1 and CDR2 sequences are SQVTM and ANQGSEA. The V end was cut by 4 bases, the J end by 2 bases, with 13 bases between. This CDR3 has 14 amino acids. The DNA of the CDR3 is TGCAGCGTTGCTGAGGGGACGGTCACAGATACGCAGTATTTT. Protein sequence: CSVAEGTVTDTQYF.

V gene TRBV28 combines with J gene TRBJ2-1; D may match TRBD1 or TRBD2 (5 bases each). The CDR3 contains 13 residues. Germline CDR1 reads MDHEN; CDR2 reads SYDVKM. The V and J ends lost 7 bases and 0 bases respectively, with 7 bases between them. CDR3: CASTGGSYNEQFF. CDR3 nucleotide sequence: TGTGCCAGCACTGGGGGCTCCTACAATGAGCAGTTCTTC.

There are many counts of this clonotype. The CDR3 sequence: CSVEDGSRHTQYF. CDR3 nucleotide sequence: TGCAGCGTTGAAGACGGCAGTAGGCATACGCAGTATTTT. This chain links TRBV29-1 with TRBJ2-3; no reliable D call. The V end lost 0 bases, the J end lost 7 bases, and 11 bases lay between the germline ends. CDR3 length: 13 amino acids. CDR1 is SQVTM and CDR2 is ANQGSEA in the germline V gene.

Many counts were recorded for this clonotype. Here the CDR3 reads CASSSYVGTALAEAFF. The DNA of the CDR3 is TGTGCCAGCAGCTCGTATGTTGGGACAGCCTTGGCTGAAGCTTTCTTT. The V call is TRBV7-9, the J call TRBJ1-1, with 7 nucleotides matching TRBD1. The CDR3 has 16 amino acids. In germline, CDR1 is SEHNR, CDR2 FQNEAQ (reference sequence). J was trimmed by 6 bases and V by 4 bases; bases with no gene match: 14. Full variable domain (outside the CDR3, taken from reference TRBV7-9 and TRBJ1-1): DTGVSQNPRHKITKRGQNVTFRCDPISEHNRLYWYRQTLGQGPEFLTYFQNEAQLEKSRLLSDRFSAERPKGSFSTLEIQRTEQGDSAMYLCASSSYVGTALAEAFFGQGTRLTVV.

This clonotype was seen repeatedly, ten times or more. V usage is TRBV7-2 and J usage is TRBJ2-5; TRBD2 aligns across 8 bases. The CDR3 loop spans 16 amino acids. The V segment lost 6 bases and the J segment 2 bases; nucleotides outside the gene matches: 11. Per the germline V gene, CDR1 is SGHTA and CDR2 is FQGNSA. CDR3 in amino acids: CASRPPGGGVQETQYF. Written as DNA, the CDR3 is TGTGCCAGCAGACCACCCGGGGGGGGGGTACAAGAGACCCAGTACTTC.